This T cell receptor (beta chain) was recovered during a study of T cells in Graves' hyperthyroidism and ophthalmopathy. Study-level information: Before any treatment, at initial diagnosis, peripheral blood was collected.

Aged 18 to 65, the patients had hyperthyroidism that was newly diagnosed and had lasted under 2 months. This clonotype was observed at least ten times. As yet, its antigen is unknown. Notes on the study in general: The model forecast ophthalmopathy, anticipating it by a median around 6.4 months before onset.

RNA transcripts were the template for amplifying TCR beta CDR3 regions. First-round RT-PCR with HTBI primers amplified the TCR CDR3 region. TCRdb processed the multiplex PCR reads anew with MiXCR; each CDR3 protein has one entry. The top ten hold 49% of the sample, which has 300,000 to 400,000 distinct CDR3 sequences, about 20% seen once. This CDR3 has 13 amino acids. CDR1 and CDR2 (germline): LGHDT, YNNKEL (reference sequence). Trimming left V 1 base short and J 4 bases short, with 8 bases between. The chain recombines TRBV3-1 with TRBJ2-7, with unresolved D. Sequenced material: blood. The source is a woman aged 45-65 years with Graves' hyperthyroidism. The CDR3 sequence is CASSQASGYEQYF. Written as DNA, the CDR3 is TGTGCCAGCAGCCAAGCGTCTGGGTACGAGCAGTACTTC.